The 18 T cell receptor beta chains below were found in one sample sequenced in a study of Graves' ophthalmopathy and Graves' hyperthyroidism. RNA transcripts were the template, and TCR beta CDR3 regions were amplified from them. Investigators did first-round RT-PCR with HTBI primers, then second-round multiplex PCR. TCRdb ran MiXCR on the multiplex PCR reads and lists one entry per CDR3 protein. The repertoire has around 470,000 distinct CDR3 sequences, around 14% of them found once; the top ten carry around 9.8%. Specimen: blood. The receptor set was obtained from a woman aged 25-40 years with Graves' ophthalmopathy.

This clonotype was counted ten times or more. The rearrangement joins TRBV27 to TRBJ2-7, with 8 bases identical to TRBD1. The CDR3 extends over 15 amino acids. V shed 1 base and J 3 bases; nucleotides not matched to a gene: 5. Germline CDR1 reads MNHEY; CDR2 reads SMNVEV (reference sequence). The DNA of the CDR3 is TGTGCCAGCAGTTTATTTCCAGGGGGCTACTACGAGCAGTACTTC. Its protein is CASSLFPGGYYEQYF.

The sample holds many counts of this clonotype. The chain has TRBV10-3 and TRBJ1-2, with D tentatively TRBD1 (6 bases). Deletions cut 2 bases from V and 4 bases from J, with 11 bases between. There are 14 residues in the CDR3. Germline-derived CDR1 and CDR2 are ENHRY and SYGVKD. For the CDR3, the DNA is TGTGCCATCAGTGAGGGGGGGCAAAGCTATGGCTACACCTTC. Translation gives CAISEGGQSYGYTF.

The CDR3: CAICEGRDRGWSPLHF. For the CDR3, the DNA is TGTGCCATCTGTGAGGGTAGGGACAGGGGTTGGTCACCCCTCCACTTT. The chain links TRBV28 to TRBJ1-6; TRBD1 matches at 10 bases. The CDR3 runs 16 residues. CDR1 MDHEN and CDR2 SYDVKM come from the germline V gene. The J segment lost 10 bases and the V segment lost 10 bases, leaving 16 bases of the junction unmatched.

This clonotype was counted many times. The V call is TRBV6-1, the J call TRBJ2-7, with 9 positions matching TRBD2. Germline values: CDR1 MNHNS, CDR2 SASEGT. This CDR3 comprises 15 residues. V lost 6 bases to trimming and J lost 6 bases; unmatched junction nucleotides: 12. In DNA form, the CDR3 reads TGTGCCAGCAGGGTACTGGGACTAGCCCAAGTCGAGCAGTACTTC. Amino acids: CASRVLGLAQVEQYF.

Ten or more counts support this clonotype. DNA of the CDR3: TGCGCCAGCAGCCAAGATCGGGCGGAGACTATGTACGAGCAGTACTTC. It is translated as CASSQDRAETMYEQYF. The gene calls are TRBV4-1 and TRBJ2-7; D may be TRBD2 (5 bases). The V and J ends lost 0 bases and 4 bases respectively, with 16 bases between them. The CDR3 spans 16 residues. Germline CDR1 MGHRA, CDR2 YSYEKL.

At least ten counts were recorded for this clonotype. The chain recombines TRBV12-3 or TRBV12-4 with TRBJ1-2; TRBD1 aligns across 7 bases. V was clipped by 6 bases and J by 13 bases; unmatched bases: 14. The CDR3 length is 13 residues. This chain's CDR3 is CASSPGTVAEATF. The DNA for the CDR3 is TGTGCCAGCAGCCCCGGGACAGTCGCCGAGGCCACCTTC.

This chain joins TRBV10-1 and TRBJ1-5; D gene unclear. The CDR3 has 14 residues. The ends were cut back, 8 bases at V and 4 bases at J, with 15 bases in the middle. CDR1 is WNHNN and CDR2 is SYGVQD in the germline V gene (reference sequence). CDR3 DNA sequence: TGCGCCAGCCGGGAAGGCAGGAGGAATCAGCCCCAGCATTTT. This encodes CASREGRRNQPQHF.

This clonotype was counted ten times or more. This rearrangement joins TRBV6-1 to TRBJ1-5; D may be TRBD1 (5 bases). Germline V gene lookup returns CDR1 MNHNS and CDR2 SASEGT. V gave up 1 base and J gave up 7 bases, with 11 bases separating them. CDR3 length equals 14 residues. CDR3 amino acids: CASSEGRVRQPQHF. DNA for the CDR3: TGTGCCAGCAGTGAAGGCAGGGTTCGCCAGCCCCAGCATTTT.

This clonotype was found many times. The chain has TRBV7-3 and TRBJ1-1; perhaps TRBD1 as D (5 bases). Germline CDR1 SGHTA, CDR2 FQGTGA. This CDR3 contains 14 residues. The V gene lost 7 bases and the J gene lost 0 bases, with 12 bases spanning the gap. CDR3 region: CASTQGTLNTEAFF. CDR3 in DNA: TGTGCCAGCACCCAAGGGACCTTGAACACTGAAGCTTTCTTT.

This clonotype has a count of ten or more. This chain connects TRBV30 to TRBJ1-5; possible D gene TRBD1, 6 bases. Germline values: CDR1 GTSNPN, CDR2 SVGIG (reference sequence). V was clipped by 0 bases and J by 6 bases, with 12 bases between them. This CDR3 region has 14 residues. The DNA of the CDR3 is TGTGCCTGGAGTGTAAGGGGGGCAAGTCAGCCCCAGCATTTT. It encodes CAWSVRGASQPQHF.

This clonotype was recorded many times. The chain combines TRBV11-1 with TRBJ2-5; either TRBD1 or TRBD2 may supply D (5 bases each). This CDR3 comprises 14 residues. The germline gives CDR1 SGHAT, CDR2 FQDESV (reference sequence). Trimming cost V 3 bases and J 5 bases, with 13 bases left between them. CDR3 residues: CASSFDDRGETQYF. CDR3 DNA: TGTGCCAGCAGCTTCGACGACAGAGGGGAGACCCAGTACTTC. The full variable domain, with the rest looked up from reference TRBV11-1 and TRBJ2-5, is EAEVAQSPRYKITEKSQAVAFWCDPISGHATLYWYRQILGQGPELLVQFQDESVVDDSQLPKDRFSAERLKGVDSTLKIQPAELGDSAMYLCASSFDDRGETQYFGPGTRLLVL.

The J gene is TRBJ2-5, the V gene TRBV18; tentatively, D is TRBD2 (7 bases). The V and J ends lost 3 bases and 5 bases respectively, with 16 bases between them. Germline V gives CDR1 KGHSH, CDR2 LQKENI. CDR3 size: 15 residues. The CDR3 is CASSPVQGGSETQYF. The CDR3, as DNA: TGTGCCAGCTCACCCGTACAGGGAGGGTCGGAGACCCAGTACTTC.

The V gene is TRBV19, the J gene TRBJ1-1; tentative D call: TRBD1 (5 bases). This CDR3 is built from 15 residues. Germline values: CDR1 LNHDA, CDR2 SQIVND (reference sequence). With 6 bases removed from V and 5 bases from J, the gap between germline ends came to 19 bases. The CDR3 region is CASSPRAGGWTEAFF. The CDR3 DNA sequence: TGTGCCAGTAGCCCGCGGGCCGGGGGATGGACTGAAGCTTTCTTT.

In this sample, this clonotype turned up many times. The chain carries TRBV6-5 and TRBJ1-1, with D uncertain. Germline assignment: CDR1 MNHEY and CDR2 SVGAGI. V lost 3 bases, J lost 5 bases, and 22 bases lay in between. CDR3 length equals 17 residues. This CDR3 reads CASSYFSTKYSGTEAFF. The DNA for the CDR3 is TGTGCCAGCAGTTATTTTTCCACGAAGTACTCGGGGACTGAAGCTTTCTTT.

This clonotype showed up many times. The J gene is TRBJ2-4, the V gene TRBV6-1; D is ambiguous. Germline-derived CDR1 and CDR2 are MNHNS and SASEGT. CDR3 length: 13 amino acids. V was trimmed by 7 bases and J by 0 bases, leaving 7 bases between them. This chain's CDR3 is CASKDLAKNIQYF. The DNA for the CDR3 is TGTGCCAGCAAGGACCTAGCCAAAAACATTCAGTACTTC.

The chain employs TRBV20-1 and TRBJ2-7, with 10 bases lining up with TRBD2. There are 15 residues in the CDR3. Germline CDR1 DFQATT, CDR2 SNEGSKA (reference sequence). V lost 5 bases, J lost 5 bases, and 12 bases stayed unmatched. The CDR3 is CSAHPLGTSDNEQYF. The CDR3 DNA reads TGCAGTGCTCACCCCCTCGGGACTAGCGATAACGAGCAGTACTTC.

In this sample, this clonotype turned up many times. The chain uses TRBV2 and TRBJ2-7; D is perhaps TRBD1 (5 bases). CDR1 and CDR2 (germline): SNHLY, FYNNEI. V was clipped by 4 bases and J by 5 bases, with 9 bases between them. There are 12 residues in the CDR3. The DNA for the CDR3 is TGTGCCAGCAGTGGGGGCCAGCACGAGCAGTACTTC. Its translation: CASSGGQHEQYF. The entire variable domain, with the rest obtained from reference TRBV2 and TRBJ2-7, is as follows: EPEVTQTPSHQVTQMGQEVILRCVPISNHLYFYWYRQILGQKVEFLVSFYNNEISEKSEIFDDQFSVERPDGSNFTLKIRSTKLEDSAMYFCASSGGQHEQYFGPGTRLTVT.

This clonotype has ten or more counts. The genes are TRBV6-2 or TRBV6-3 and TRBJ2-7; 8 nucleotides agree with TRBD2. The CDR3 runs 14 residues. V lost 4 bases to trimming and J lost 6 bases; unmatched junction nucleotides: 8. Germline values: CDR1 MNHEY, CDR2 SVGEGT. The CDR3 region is CASSWLAGRGEQYF. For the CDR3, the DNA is TGTGCCAGCAGTTGGCTAGCGGGTCGCGGCGAGCAGTACTTC.